The 29 T cell receptor beta chains below all came from one sample that was sequenced in a study of CD8+ T cells in alopecia areata. Once RNA had been extracted, it was reverse transcribed into cDNA to act as the sequencing template. Only in-frame clones appear in the TCRdb table, and some are missing; sequencing was by immunoSEQ multiplex PCR. The sample includes about 120,000 clones, under 40% of them seen just once. The sample comprised CD4+ T cells sorted from blood. These TCRs come from a human donor with alopecia areata.

The V call is TRBV7-9, the J call TRBJ2-7; D is ambiguous. This CDR3 spans 14 amino acids. Germline values: CDR1 SEHNR, CDR2 FQNEAQ (reference sequence). V shed 2 bases and J shed 6 bases, with 14 bases lying between them. The CDR3 nucleotides are TGTGCCAGCAGCTTATCGGCAGGTCGAGGCGAGCAGTACTTC. Its protein is CASSLSAGRGEQYF.

The gene calls are TRBV15 and TRBJ2-2, with D maybe TRBD2 (5 bases). Trimming stripped 10 bases from V and 4 bases from J, with 22 bases between. Germline V lookup: CDR1 LNHNV, CDR2 YYDKDF (reference sequence). CDR3 size: 16 residues. CDR3 amino acids: CASRDSVGRGTGELFF. The DNA of the CDR3 is TGTGCCAGCAGAGATTCCGTAGGTCGGGGCACCGGGGAGCTGTTTTTT.

V is TRBV25-1 and J is TRBJ2-1; possibly TRBD1 or TRBD2 for D (5 bases each). The V gene's germline CDR1 is MGHDK and CDR2 SYGVNS. V lost 4 bases to trimming and J lost 6 bases, with 16 bases between them. There are 15 residues in the CDR3. CDR3 sequence (DNA): TGTGCCAGCAGTGCTCTGGGGGACCTCCGCAATGAGCAGTTCTTC. Residues: CASSALGDLRNEQFF.

The chain joins TRBV29-1 to TRBJ1-2; the D is unclear. Germline assignment: CDR1 SQVTM and CDR2 ANQGSEA. This CDR3 spans 13 amino acids. Trimming shortened V by 4 bases and J by 0 bases, and 9 bases separated the two germline ends. The CDR3 here is CSVVGASNYGYTF. DNA of the CDR3: TGCAGCGTTGTGGGCGCCTCTAACTATGGCTACACCTTC.

The chain couples TRBV5-1 to TRBJ2-5; 8 bases are a match to TRBD1. The germline CDR1 and CDR2 sequences are SGHRS and YFSETQ. The V gene end was trimmed by 0 bases and the J gene end by 4 bases; junction bases not matched to a gene: 5. The CDR3 runs 15 residues. The CDR3 sequence is CASSLAGTGGETQYF. The CDR3 nucleotides read TGCGCCAGCAGCTTGGCTGGGACAGGCGGAGAGACCCAGTACTTC.

The J gene is TRBJ1-1, the V gene TRBV23-1; D gene ambiguous. TRBV23-1 is an open reading frame, and its role is uncertain. CDR3 length: 16 amino acids. Trimming shortened V by 0 bases and J by 1 base, and 12 bases separated the two germline ends. CDR3 nucleotides: TGCGCCAGCAGTCAATCTTACGACAACGGGAACACTGAAGCTTTCTTT. Its protein product is CASSQSYDNGNTEAFF.

This chain links TRBV29-1 with TRBJ2-1; 8 bases are a match to TRBD1. From germline, CDR1 is SQVTM and CDR2 ANQGSEA. There are 17 residues in the CDR3. V shed 5 bases, J shed 4 bases, and the junction held 16 bases outside the gene matches. This CDR3 reads CSVKGQVLSQGYNEQFF. The CDR3 nucleotides read TGCAGCGTTAAGGGACAGGTCCTCTCTCAGGGGTACAATGAGCAGTTCTTC.

V gene TRBV28 combines with J gene TRBJ1-2; TRBD1 matches at 10 bases. The CDR3 contains 15 residues. Germline V gene sequence: CDR1 MDHEN, CDR2 SYDVKM. V was pared by 5 bases and J by 8 bases, with 11 bases of the junction left unmatched. Written as DNA, the CDR3 is TGTGCCAGCAGTCCCGGGACAGGGGCAGCTAGAGGCTACACCTTC. It codes for CASSPGTGAARGYTF.

The chain recombines TRBV2 with TRBJ2-5; D is possibly TRBD2 (6 bases). The CDR3 length is 15 residues. Germline V gene lookup returns CDR1 SNHLY and CDR2 FYNNEI. V lost 6 bases and J 2 bases, leaving 16 bases between the germline ends. CDR3 loop: CASSTSGLTQETQYF. In nucleotides, the CDR3 is TGTGCCAGCAGCACCTCCGGACTAACACAAGAGACCCAGTACTTC.

This clone showed up just a few times. This chain connects TRBV30 to TRBJ2-7; unclear D gene. Germline V lookup: CDR1 GTSNPN, CDR2 SVGIG (reference sequence). The CDR3 runs to 11 residues. The V end was cut by 3 bases, the J end by 4 bases, with 7 bases between. The CDR3 region has the DNA TGTGCCTGGAGCCAGGCTTACGAGCAGTACTTC. Amino acid sequence: CAWSQAYEQYF. Supplemented by reference TRBV30 and TRBJ2-7, the full variable domain reads SQTIHQWPATLVQPVGSPLSLECTVEGTSNPNLYWYRQAAGRGLQLLFYSVGIGQISSEVPQNLSASRPQDRQFILSSKKLLLSDSGFYLCAWSQAYEQYFGPGTRLTVT.

This chain connects TRBV29-1 to TRBJ1-5; TRBD1 is a possible D gene (5 bases). The V gene's germline CDR1 is SQVTM and CDR2 ANQGSEA. The length of the CDR3 is 12 residues. CDR3 DNA sequence: TGCGGGGCGGGTTATAGCAATCAGCCCCAGCATTTT. This sequence encodes CGAGYSNQPQHF.

This clone showed up just a few times. V is TRBV30 and J is TRBJ1-1; no clear D. The V gene lost 3 bases and the J gene lost 6 bases, with 11 bases spanning the gap. Germline V lookup: CDR1 GTSNPN, CDR2 SVGIG (reference sequence). This CDR3 is built from 12 residues. The CDR3 loop is CAWRADPPEAFF. The DNA for the CDR3 is TGTGCCTGGAGGGCGGACCCGCCTGAAGCTTTCTTT.

This clone was counted between two and nine times. The chain links TRBV29-1 to TRBJ1-1, with a weak D call TRBD1 (5 bases). The CDR3 is made up of 13 amino acids. Germline-derived CDR1 and CDR2 are SQVTM and ANQGSEA. V shed 2 bases and J shed 5 bases, with 12 bases lying between them. CDR3 in DNA: TGCAGCGTTGAACAGGGAGTGGGGACTGAAGCTTTCTTT. Its protein product is CSVEQGVGTEAFF.

The chain links TRBV7-9 to TRBJ1-1; D possibly corresponds to TRBD1 (5 bases). Trimming took off 6 bases at V and 5 bases at J, with 22 bases between the two ends. The length of the CDR3 is 16 residues. Germline loops: CDR1 SEHNR, CDR2 FQNEAQ (reference sequence). The CDR3 is CASRHPIGAGSTEAFF. The CDR3 DNA sequence: TGTGCCAGCAGGCACCCAATAGGGGCAGGGAGTACTGAAGCTTTCTTT.

The sample holds a few counts of this clone. This rearrangement joins TRBV21-1 to TRBJ2-1; no check of the table's D call, TRBD2, against the DNA was made. TRBV21-1 is assigned pseudogene status. This CDR3 is 11 amino acids long. The CDR3 here is CVIPRGNEQFF. In DNA form, the CDR3 reads TGTGTAATCCCCCGGGGCAATGAGCAGTTCTTC.

The V gene is TRBV7-2, the J gene TRBJ2-4; D is unresolved. The CDR3 runs to 12 residues. Germline lookup yields CDR1 SGHTA and CDR2 FQGNSA. V lost 7 bases and J lost 12, with 16 bases in between. Written as DNA, the CDR3 is TGTGCCAGCACCCTAAACTCGTTTCGTCAGTACTTC. Translation gives CASTLNSFRQYF.

The chain employs TRBV29-1 and TRBJ1-4; TRBD1 might be the D (5 bases). Trimming pared 7 bases from V and 6 bases from J, leaving 12 bases between. Per the germline V gene, CDR1 is SQVTM and CDR2 is ANQGSEA. CDR3 length equals 12 residues. CDR3 in DNA: TGCAGCGCCAGGGCCGGACATGAAAAACTGTTTTTT. This encodes CSARAGHEKLFF.

The gene calls are TRBV30 and TRBJ1-2; a possible D gene is TRBD1 (5 bases). The germline V and J ends were trimmed by 3 bases and 7 bases, with 15 bases remaining between them. The CDR3 is 13 residues long. Germline-derived CDR1 and CDR2 are GTSNPN and SVGIG (reference sequence). The CDR3: CAWSQGPSFGYTF. The CDR3 nucleotides are TGTGCCTGGAGCCAGGGTCCCTCTTTTGGCTACACCTTC. Full variable domain (rest looked up from reference TRBV30 and TRBJ1-2): SQTIHQWPATLVQPVGSPLSLECTVEGTSNPNLYWYRQAAGRGLQLLFYSVGIGQISSEVPQNLSASRPQDRQFILSSKKLLLSDSGFYLCAWSQGPSFGYTFGSGTRLTVV.

This clone was seen a few times. The chain carries TRBV29-1 and TRBJ2-1; no firm D call. The germline V gene has CDR1 SQVTM and CDR2 ANQGSEA. V lost 4 bases and J lost 5, with 9 bases in between. The CDR3 sequence is 12 residues long. CDR3 nucleotide sequence: TGCAGCGTTGTAGAAGCGAACAATGAGCAGTTCTTC. Amino acid sequence: CSVVEANNEQFF.

With respect to this clone: Other DNA sequences in this sample translate to the same CDR3. The V call is TRBV30, the J call TRBJ1-5; D not resolved. From germline, CDR1 is GTSNPN and CDR2 SVGIG (reference sequence). The CDR3 spans 13 residues. The V gene lost 0 bases and the J gene lost 1 base, with 4 bases spanning the gap. The CDR3 protein is CAWSVRSNQPQHF. DNA for the CDR3: TGTGCCTGGAGTGTACGAAGCAATCAGCCCCAGCATTTT.

In this sample, this clone turned up a few times. The chain joins TRBV7-2 to TRBJ2-2, with 8 bases that match TRBD2. Germline trimming cut 4 bases from V and 4 bases from J; bases unmatched to any gene: 5. The CDR3 runs 15 residues. From germline, CDR1 is SGHTA and CDR2 FQGNSA. The CDR3, as DNA: TGTGCCAGCAGCTCCCCAGCGGGAGCCACCGGGGAGCTGTTTTTT. Amino acid sequence: CASSSPAGATGELFF. Using reference TRBV7-2 and TRBJ2-2 for the parts outside the CDR3, the full variable domain is GAGVSQSPSNKVTEKGKDVELRCDPISGHTALYWYRQSLGQGLEFLIYFQGNSAPDKSGLPSDRFSAERTGGSVSTLTIQRTQQEDSAVYLCASSSPAGATGELFFGEGSRLTVL.

The V and J genes are TRBV30 and TRBJ2-7, with 13 positions matching TRBD2. The V gene's germline CDR1 is GTSNPN and CDR2 SVGIG (reference sequence). This CDR3 spans 15 amino acids. V was clipped by 2 bases and J by 4 bases; unmatched bases: 5. CDR3 in DNA: TGTGCCTGGAGTTCCGGACTAGCGGGAGCTTACGAGCAGTACTTC. Amino acids: CAWSSGLAGAYEQYF.

This clone was observed a handful of times. The rearrangement uses TRBV29-1 and TRBJ1-2, with a weak D call TRBD1 (6 bases). The CDR3 spans 13 residues. Trimming removed 1 base at V and 4 bases at J, with 10 bases between. Germline CDR1 and CDR2: SQVTM and ANQGSEA. Here the CDR3 DNA reads TGCAGCGTTGAAGGGGGGGCGTTCTATGGCTACACCTTC. This translates into CSVEGGAFYGYTF.

This chain uses TRBV7-8 with TRBJ2-5; D is unresolved. V lost 4 bases to trimming and J lost 2 bases, with 14 bases between them. CDR3 length equals 15 residues. Germline CDR1 SGHVS, CDR2 FQNEAQ. The CDR3 loop reads CASSSPPVGQETQYF. CDR3 nucleotides: TGTGCCAGCAGCTCCCCCCCAGTCGGACAAGAGACCCAGTACTTC.

This clone was seen more than once but under ten times. The chain is built from TRBV6-4 and TRBJ2-3, with D perhaps TRBD2 (5 bases). The CDR3 totals 15 residues. Germline-derived CDR1 and CDR2 are MRHNA and SNTAGT. V was cut by 0 bases and J by 4 bases, with 11 bases left in between. Here the CDR3 DNA reads TGTGCCAGCAGTGACTCGGTGGGAGCCGCAGATACGCAGTATTTT. Protein: CASSDSVGAADTQYF.

This clone was detected a few times. The CDR3 sequence is CSVRVRDRELNYGYTF. The CDR3 DNA reads TGCAGCGTTCGGGTTCGGGACAGGGAGTTGAACTATGGCTACACCTTC. The chain uses TRBV29-1 and TRBJ1-2, with 9 positions matching TRBD1. Germline V gives CDR1 SQVTM, CDR2 ANQGSEA. V gave up 5 bases and J gave up 2 bases; unmatched junction bases: 12. This CDR3 has 16 residues.

This clone turned up a few times. The chain has TRBV29-1 and TRBJ2-3; D perhaps matches TRBD1 (6 bases). The CDR3 covers 12 residues. Trimming took off 6 bases at V and 6 bases at J, with 13 bases between the two ends. Germline V gene lookup returns CDR1 SQVTM and CDR2 ANQGSEA. CDR3 in DNA: TGCAGCGTCGATACAGGGTTCGATACGCAGTATTTT. Amino acid sequence: CSVDTGFDTQYF.

This clone was recorded once. The CDR3 ends on some other residue instead of the conserved phenylalanine or tryptophan, so this is likely a read error. It is unclear where the CDR3 begins or ends on the DNA, so no DNA is shown, and the CDR3 is as TCRdb lists it. This CDR3 reads CSVERGGSLGQLWPAS. The chain recombines TRBV29-1 with TRBJ1-2. Ends included, the CDR3 has 16 residues. Germline CDR1 reads SQVTM; CDR2 reads ANQGSEA.

This clone was observed a few times. The chain uses TRBV29-1 and TRBJ2-5, with D tentatively TRBD1 (5 bases). There are 12 residues in the CDR3. Trimming left V 6 bases short and J 4 bases short, with 12 bases between. CDR1 SQVTM and CDR2 ANQGSEA come from the germline V gene. This chain's CDR3 is CSVDTARETQYF. The CDR3 DNA follows: TGCAGCGTGGACACTGCGAGAGAGACCCAGTACTTC.